These 28 T cell receptor beta chains were all obtained from the same sample, sequenced in a study of PD-1 blockade in mismatch repair-deficient tumors. Profiling relied on immunoSEQ multiplex PCR, and the TCRdb table lists in-frame clones only, not all of them. The table records 100,000 to 150,000 clones, roughly 86% of them present only once. The sample consisted of peripheral blood, taken 44 weeks after starting pembrolizumab. Receptors originate from an adult with mismatch repair-deficient cancer.

The table lists this clone with a count of one. V and J are TRBV12-5 and TRBJ1-2, with 10 bases that match TRBD1. CDR3 length equals 15 residues. J was trimmed by 4 bases and V by 2 bases; bases with no gene match: 4. Germline V gives CDR1 LGHNT, CDR2 FRNRAP. CDR3 region: CASGLSDRGTYGYTF. In nucleotides, the CDR3 is TGTGCTAGTGGTTTGTCGGACAGGGGGACCTATGGCTACACCTTC.

This clone appeared a few times. The CDR3 loop is CASSLAGRNNQPQHF. The DNA of the CDR3 is TGTGCCAGCAGCTTAGCGGGACGGAACAATCAGCCCCAGCATTTT. The chain is built from TRBV7-2 and TRBJ1-5; tentative D call: TRBD1 (5 bases). The CDR3 loop spans 15 amino acids. From germline, CDR1 is SGHTA and CDR2 FQGNSA. V lost 0 bases, J lost 3 bases, and 9 bases lay in between.

V and J are TRBV6-1 and TRBJ2-3; 9 nucleotides line up with TRBD2. J lost 1 base, V lost 3 bases, and 8 bases had no gene match. The CDR3 runs 17 residues. Germline CDR1 is MNHNS and CDR2 is SASEGT. CDR3 in amino acids: CASSEFRAGGGTDTQYF. CDR3 coding DNA: TGTGCCAGCAGTGAGTTCAGAGCGGGGGGCGGCACAGATACGCAGTATTTT.

V gene TRBV20-1 combines with J gene TRBJ2-2; D unresolved. V dropped 6 bases and J dropped 4 bases, with 6 bases sitting between them. This CDR3 contains 11 residues. The V gene's germline CDR1 is DFQATT and CDR2 SNEGSKA (reference sequence). CDR3 loop: CSAPVTGELFF. CDR3 in DNA: TGCAGTGCCCCGGTCACCGGGGAGCTGTTTTTT.

This clone appeared a single time. The chain combines TRBV29-1 with TRBJ2-7; a weak D match, TRBD1 (5 bases). The CDR3 loop spans 14 amino acids. CDR1 is SQVTM and CDR2 is ANQGSEA in the germline V gene. With 4 bases removed from V and 2 bases from J, the gap between germline ends came to 15 bases. The CDR3 here is CSVVLSRQPYEQYF. The CDR3 bases are TGCAGCGTTGTGTTATCGCGACAGCCCTACGAGCAGTACTTC.

This chain links TRBV18 with TRBJ2-5, with TRBD1 identical over 12 bases. The CDR3 covers 22 residues. V lost 2 bases, J lost 1 base, and 20 bases stayed unmatched. Per the germline V gene, CDR1 is KGHSH and CDR2 is LQKENI. The CDR3, as DNA: TGTGCCAGCTCACCAACCTCGGGACAGGGGGCGCCGAGACTAGTCCCCCAAGAGACCCAGTACTTC. It is translated as CASSPTSGQGAPRLVPQETQYF.

The chain uses TRBV9 and TRBJ2-1, with 9 bases that match TRBD2. Germline-derived CDR1 and CDR2 are SGDLS and YYNGEE. Germline trimming cut 0 bases from V and 2 bases from J; bases unmatched to any gene: 9. This CDR3 region has 18 residues. The CDR3 protein is CASSVVSSGVSTYNEQFF. The CDR3 DNA reads TGTGCCAGCAGCGTAGTTTCTAGCGGGGTGAGTACCTACAATGAGCAGTTCTTC. The complete variable domain, with remaining parts taken from reference TRBV9 and TRBJ2-1, reads DSGVTQTPKHLITATGQRVTLRCSPRSGDLSVYWYQQSLDQGLQFLIQYYNGEERAKGNILERFSAQQFPDLHSELNLSSLELGDSALYFCASSVVSSGVSTYNEQFFGPGTRLTVL.

V usage is TRBV5-4 and J usage is TRBJ1-2; the match to TRBD1 covers 8 bases. V trimming: 4 bases; J trimming: 3 bases; junction bases outside the gene matches: 11. The CDR3 spans 16 residues. CDR1 is SGHNT, CDR2 YYREEE, per germline (reference sequence). This CDR3 is CASSQKNRGEDYGYTF. CDR3 coding DNA: TGTGCCAGCAGCCAAAAAAACAGGGGGGAAGACTATGGCTACACCTTC.

This chain links TRBV27 with TRBJ2-1; no firm D call. The ends were cut back, 3 bases at V and 6 bases at J, with 15 bases in the middle. Germline CDR1 MNHEY, CDR2 SMNVEV (reference sequence). The CDR3 spans 15 residues. The CDR3, as DNA: TGTGCCAGCAGTTTGACTGCTTGGGCCCTCAATGAGCAGTTCTTC. This codes for CASSLTAWALNEQFF.

The gene calls are TRBV30 and TRBJ2-6; the D is unclear. The V gene's germline CDR1 is GTSNPN and CDR2 SVGIG (reference sequence). V lost 1 base and J 4 bases, leaving 11 bases between the germline ends. The CDR3 is 15 residues long. The CDR3 sequence: CAWSDSPLGANVLTF. CDR3 sequence (DNA): TGTGCCTGGAGTGATAGCCCTCTAGGGGCCAACGTCCTGACTTTC.

In its sample, this clone was seen a few times. V and J are TRBV11-3 and TRBJ1-4, with TRBD1 identical over 9 bases. After removal of 5 bases from V and 5 bases from J, the junction contained 6 bases not matched to a gene. Germline CDR1 and CDR2: SGHNT and YENEEA. The CDR3 loop spans 15 amino acids. For the CDR3, the DNA is TGTGCCAGCAGCGAGTCCGGGACAGGGAATGAAAAACTGTTTTTT. Amino acid sequence: CASSESGTGNEKLFF.

The chain links TRBV4-3 to TRBJ2-7; D unclear. The CDR3 contains 15 residues. Deletions cut 0 bases from V and 4 bases from J, with 13 bases between. Germline CDR1 LGHNA, CDR2 YSLEER. The CDR3 reads CASSQERYGQYEQYF. The DNA of the CDR3 is TGCGCCAGCAGCCAAGAAAGATATGGTCAATACGAGCAGTACTTC.

The chain employs TRBV28 and TRBJ2-3; a weak D match, TRBD1 (6 bases). The V gene lost 3 bases and the J gene lost 3 bases, with 22 bases spanning the gap. Germline V CDR1 and CDR2: MDHEN, SYDVKM. The CDR3 spans 18 residues. Written as DNA, the CDR3 is TGTGCCAGCAGTTTTTTTTATCAGCTGGGGGCAGTGACAGATACGCAGTATTTT. Its protein product is CASSFFYQLGAVTDTQYF.

The chain links TRBV7-9 to TRBJ2-7, with D possibly being TRBD1 (5 bases). The V and J ends lost 2 bases and 2 bases respectively, with 16 bases between them. Germline V gives CDR1 SEHNR, CDR2 FQNEAQ (reference sequence). The CDR3 covers 16 residues. This CDR3 reads CASSLSRQLSPYEQYF. The DNA of the CDR3 is TGTGCCAGCAGCTTATCCCGACAGCTCTCACCCTACGAGCAGTACTTC.

The gene calls are TRBV4-1 and TRBJ1-2, with a weak D call TRBD1 (6 bases). Germline-derived CDR1 and CDR2 are MGHRA and YSYEKL. V lost 1 base and J lost 3, with 18 bases in between. The CDR3 totals 17 residues. CDR3 sequence: CASSQAGWGAIDYGYTF. Written as DNA, the CDR3 is TGCGCCAGCAGCCAAGCCGGGTGGGGGGCGATCGACTATGGCTACACCTTC.

This rearrangement joins TRBV19 to TRBJ1-4; TRBD1 is a possible D gene (5 bases). From germline, CDR1 is LNHDA and CDR2 SQIVND (reference sequence). This CDR3 comprises 15 residues. Trimming left V 2 bases short and J 4 bases short, with 11 bases between. CDR3 protein: CASSIPRTLNEKLFF. DNA for the CDR3: TGTGCCAGTAGTATACCAAGGACACTTAATGAAAAACTGTTTTTT. The entire variable domain, with the rest obtained from reference TRBV19 and TRBJ1-4, is as follows: DGGITQSPKYLFRKEGQNVTLSCEQNLNHDAMYWYRQDPGQGLRLIYYSQIVNDFQKGDIAEGYSVSREKKESFPLTVTSAQKNPTAFYLCASSIPRTLNEKLFFGSGTQLSVL.

The chain has TRBV5-6 and TRBJ2-7; 11 positions match TRBD1. V was clipped by 7 bases and J by 3 bases; unmatched bases: 6. Germline CDR1 and CDR2: SGHDT and YYEEEE. The CDR3 has 14 residues. This CDR3 is CASEPGTGGYEQYF. The CDR3 coding sequence is TGTGCCAGCGAGCCGGGGACAGGGGGCTACGAGCAGTACTTC.

The chain couples TRBV4-2 to TRBJ2-3, with a tentative D call TRBD2 (6 bases). The length of the CDR3 is 15 residues. Germline V gene data show CDR1 as LGHNA and CDR2 as YNFKEQ. Trimming shortened V by 4 bases and J by 4 bases, and 15 bases separated the two germline ends. CDR3 nucleotides: TGTGCCAGCAGCCCGGAGGGCTATGCCCCAGATACGCAGTATTTT. Translated: CASSPEGYAPDTQYF.

This clone was observed a single time. This rearrangement joins TRBV10-2 to TRBJ2-7; no reliable D call. Germline V gene lookup returns CDR1 WSHSY and CDR2 SAAADI. V was pared by 3 bases and J by 0 bases, with 9 bases between. The CDR3 consists of 14 residues. The CDR3 spells CASSETFGSYEQYF. CDR3 in DNA: TGCGCCAGCAGTGAAACATTTGGCTCCTACGAGCAGTACTTC.

The J gene is TRBJ2-7, the V gene TRBV7-9; 8 bases fit TRBD1. The CDR3 has 14 amino acids. Germline CDR1 is SEHNR and CDR2 is FQNEAQ (reference sequence). V lost 4 bases to trimming and J lost 7 bases; unmatched junction nucleotides: 9. The CDR3: CASSSPGTGAEQYF. As DNA, the CDR3 is TGTGCCAGCAGCTCACCCGGGACAGGTGCGGAGCAGTACTTC.

J is TRBJ2-7 and V is TRBV2, with D perhaps TRBD2 (5 bases). The CDR3 consists of 13 residues. CDR1 and CDR2 from the germline V gene are SNHLY and FYNNEI. The V gene lost 8 bases and the J gene lost 3 bases, with 14 bases spanning the gap. Here the CDR3 reads CASEAGNRYEQYF. In nucleotides, the CDR3 is TGTGCCAGCGAAGCCGGGAACCGCTACGAGCAGTACTTC.

This chain joins TRBV7-2 and TRBJ1-2, with D perhaps TRBD1 (6 bases). V lost 1 base to trimming and J lost 8 bases, with 14 bases between them. The length of the CDR3 is 14 residues. The V gene's germline CDR1 is SGHTA and CDR2 FQGNSA. The CDR3 spells CASSLGVGAFGYTF. The CDR3 coding sequence is TGTGCCAGCAGCTTAGGAGTGGGGGCATTCGGCTACACCTTC.

The CDR3 DNA reads as TGTGCCATCAGTGATGGGGGCAGGGGGACTAGCGGCTCCTACGAGCAGTACTTC. Encoded protein: CAISDGGRGTSGSYEQYF. The gene calls are TRBV10-3 and TRBJ2-7; TRBD2 matches at 11 bases. The J segment lost 0 bases and the V segment lost 3 bases, leaving 10 bases of the junction unmatched. Germline V gene lookup returns CDR1 ENHRY and CDR2 SYGVKD. The CDR3 is 18 residues long.

The rearrangement uses TRBV28 and TRBJ1-4; no firm D call. Trimming left V 5 bases short and J 2 bases short, with 12 bases between. The CDR3 contains 15 residues. From germline, CDR1 is MDHEN and CDR2 SYDVKM. The CDR3 region has the DNA TGTGCCAGCAGTCCATCGGGAGGTACTAATGAAAAACTGTTTTTT. Translating it yields CASSPSGGTNEKLFF.

This chain links TRBV5-1 with TRBJ2-2, with 8 bases fitting TRBD2. Germline V gene sequence: CDR1 SGHRS, CDR2 YFSETQ. The J segment lost 6 bases and the V segment lost 4 bases, leaving 14 bases of the junction unmatched. The CDR3 is made up of 17 amino acids. In DNA, the CDR3 is TGCGCCAGCAGCCCCTGGGCAGCCGGGAGGGGTTCCGGGGAGCTGTTTTTT. Its protein product is CASSPWAAGRGSGELFF. The complete variable domain, with remaining parts taken from reference TRBV5-1 and TRBJ2-2, reads KAGVTQTPRYLIKTRGQQVTLSCSPISGHRSVSWYQQTPGQGLQFLFEYFSETQRNKGNFPGRFSGRQFSNSRSEMNVSTLELGDSALYLCASSPWAAGRGSGELFFGEGSRLTVL.

The rearrangement links TRBV7-3 to TRBJ2-5, with D hard to call. V was clipped by 5 bases and J by 2 bases, with 18 bases between them. CDR1 is SGHTA and CDR2 is FQGTGA in the germline V gene. This CDR3 is built from 16 residues. The chain's CDR3 is CASSPDGGVGQETQYF. DNA for the CDR3: TGTGCCAGCAGCCCCGACGGTGGGGTTGGGCAAGAGACCCAGTACTTC.

The rearrangement links TRBV19 to TRBJ2-1; tentative D call: TRBD1 (6 bases). The CDR3 spans 15 residues. Germline-derived CDR1 and CDR2 are LNHDA and SQIVND (reference sequence). The germline V and J ends were trimmed by 4 bases and 5 bases, with 15 bases remaining between them. The CDR3 is CASSKGTPWDNEQFF. The DNA for the CDR3 is TGTGCCAGTAGTAAGGGGACACCGTGGGACAATGAGCAGTTCTTC.

The rearrangement joins TRBV2 to TRBJ2-6; D is tentatively TRBD1 or TRBD2 (5 bases each). Germline values: CDR1 SNHLY, CDR2 FYNNEI. This CDR3 region has 14 residues. V shed 6 bases and J shed 4 bases, with 10 bases lying between them. Written as DNA, the CDR3 is TGTGCCAGCAGGAGGGGCTCGGGGGCCAACGTCCTGACTTTC. Its translation is CASRRGSGANVLTF. The complete variable domain, with remaining parts taken from reference TRBV2 and TRBJ2-6, reads EPEVTQTPSHQVTQMGQEVILRCVPISNHLYFYWYRQILGQKVEFLVSFYNNEISEKSEIFDDQFSVERPDGSNFTLKIRSTKLEDSAMYFCASRRGSGANVLTFGAGSRLTVL.